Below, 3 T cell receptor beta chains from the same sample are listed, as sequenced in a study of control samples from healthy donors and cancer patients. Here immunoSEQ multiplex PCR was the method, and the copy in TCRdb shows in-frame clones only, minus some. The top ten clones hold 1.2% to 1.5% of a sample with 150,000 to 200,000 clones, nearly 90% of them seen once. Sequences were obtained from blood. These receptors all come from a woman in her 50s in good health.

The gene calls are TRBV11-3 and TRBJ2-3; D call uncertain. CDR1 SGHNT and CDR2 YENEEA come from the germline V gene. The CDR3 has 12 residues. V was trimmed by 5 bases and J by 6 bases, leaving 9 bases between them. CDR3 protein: CASSRSRDTQYF. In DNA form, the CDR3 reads TGTGCCAGCAGCCGAAGCCGGGATACGCAGTATTTT. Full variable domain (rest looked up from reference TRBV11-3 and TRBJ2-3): EAGVVQSPRYKIIEKKQPVAFWCNPISGHNTLYWYLQNLGQGPELLIRYENEEAVDDSQLPKDRFSAERLKGVDSTLKIQPAELGDSAVYLCASSRSRDTQYFGPGTRLTVL.

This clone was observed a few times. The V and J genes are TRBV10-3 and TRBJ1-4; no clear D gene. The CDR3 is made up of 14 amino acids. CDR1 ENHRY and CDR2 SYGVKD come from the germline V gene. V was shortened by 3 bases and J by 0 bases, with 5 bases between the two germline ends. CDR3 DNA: TGTGCCATCAGTGATGATCCAACTAATGAAAAACTGTTTTTT. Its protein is CAISDDPTNEKLFF.

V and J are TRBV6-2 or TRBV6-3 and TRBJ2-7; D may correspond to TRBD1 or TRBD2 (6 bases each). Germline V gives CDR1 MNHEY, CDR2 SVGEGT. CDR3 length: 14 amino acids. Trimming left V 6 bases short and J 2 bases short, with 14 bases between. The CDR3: CASRYPGATYEQYF. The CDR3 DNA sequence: TGTGCCAGCAGATACCCGGGGGCTACCTACGAGCAGTACTTC.